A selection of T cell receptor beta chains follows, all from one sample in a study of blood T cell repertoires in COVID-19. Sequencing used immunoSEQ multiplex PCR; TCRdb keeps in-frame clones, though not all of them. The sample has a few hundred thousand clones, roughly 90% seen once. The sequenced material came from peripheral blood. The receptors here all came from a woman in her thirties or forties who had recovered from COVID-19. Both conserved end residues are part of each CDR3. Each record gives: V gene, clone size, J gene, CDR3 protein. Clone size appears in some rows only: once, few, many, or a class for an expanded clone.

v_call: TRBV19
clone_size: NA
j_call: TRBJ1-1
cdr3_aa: CASSIAENTEAFF

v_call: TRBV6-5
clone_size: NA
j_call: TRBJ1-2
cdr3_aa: CASSGTGDDGYTF

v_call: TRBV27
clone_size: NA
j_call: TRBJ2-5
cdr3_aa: CASPGQGGRETQYF

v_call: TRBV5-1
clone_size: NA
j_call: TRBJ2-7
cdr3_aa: CASSQVKATGVVYEQYF

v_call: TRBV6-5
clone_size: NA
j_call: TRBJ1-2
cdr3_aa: CASRSPLGYTF

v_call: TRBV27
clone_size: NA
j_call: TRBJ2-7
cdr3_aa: CASSLRLAGGFYEQYF

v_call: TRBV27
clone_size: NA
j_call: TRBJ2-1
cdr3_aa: CASSERVAGTVEQFF

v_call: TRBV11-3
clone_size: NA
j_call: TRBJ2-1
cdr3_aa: CASSLVSGLYNEQFF

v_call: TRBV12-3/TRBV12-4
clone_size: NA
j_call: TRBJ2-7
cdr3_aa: CASSSSYEQYF

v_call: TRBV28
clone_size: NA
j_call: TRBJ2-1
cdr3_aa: CASSLPHLSYSDRGNEQFF

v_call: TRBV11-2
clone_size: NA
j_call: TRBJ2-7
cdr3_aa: CASSPAGAAYEQYF

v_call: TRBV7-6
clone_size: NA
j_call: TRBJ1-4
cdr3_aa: CASSSAGTGYEKLFF

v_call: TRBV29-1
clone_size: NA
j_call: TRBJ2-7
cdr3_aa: CSVYSGGSEQYF

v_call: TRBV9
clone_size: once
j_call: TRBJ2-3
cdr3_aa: CASSADTDTQYF

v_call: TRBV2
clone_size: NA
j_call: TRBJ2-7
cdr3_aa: CASSGLAGGPGEQYF

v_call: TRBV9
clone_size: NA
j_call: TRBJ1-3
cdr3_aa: CASSGRDLDF

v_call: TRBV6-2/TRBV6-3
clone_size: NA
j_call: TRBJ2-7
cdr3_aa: CASSAQVQLAGGYEQYF

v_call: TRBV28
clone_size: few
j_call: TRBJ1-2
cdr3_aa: CASSWSRENYGYTF

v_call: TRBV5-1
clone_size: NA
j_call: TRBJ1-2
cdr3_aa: CASAWGQGQGYTF

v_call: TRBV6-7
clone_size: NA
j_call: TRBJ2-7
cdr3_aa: CASSYPGTSGSSYEQYF

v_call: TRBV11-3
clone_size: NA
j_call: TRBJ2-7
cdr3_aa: CASSSRGLYEQYF

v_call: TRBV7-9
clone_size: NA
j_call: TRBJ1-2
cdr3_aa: CASSTQGGDRGSYTF

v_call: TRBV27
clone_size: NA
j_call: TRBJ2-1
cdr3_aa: CASVSGTGGYNEQFF

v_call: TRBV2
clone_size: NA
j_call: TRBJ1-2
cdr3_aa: CASPRGPSKGFYGYTF

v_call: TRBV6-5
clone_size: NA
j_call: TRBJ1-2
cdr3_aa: CASISTGIGGYTF

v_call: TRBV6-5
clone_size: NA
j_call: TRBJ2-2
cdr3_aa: CASSGQNTGELFF

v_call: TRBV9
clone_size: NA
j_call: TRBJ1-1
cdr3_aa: CASSVGPGSNTEAFF

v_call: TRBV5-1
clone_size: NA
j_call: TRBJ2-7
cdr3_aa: CASSRTSDSGYEQYF

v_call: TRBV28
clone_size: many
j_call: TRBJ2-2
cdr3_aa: CATQRATGTGELFF

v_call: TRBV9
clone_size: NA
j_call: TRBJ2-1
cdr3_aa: CASSLAPSGRYNEQFF

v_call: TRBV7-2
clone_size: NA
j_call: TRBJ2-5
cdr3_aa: CASSFRGQFETQYF

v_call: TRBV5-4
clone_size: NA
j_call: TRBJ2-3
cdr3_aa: CASSGGLAGFTDTQYF

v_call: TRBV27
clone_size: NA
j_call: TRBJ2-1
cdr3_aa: CASSSRHSSYNEQFF

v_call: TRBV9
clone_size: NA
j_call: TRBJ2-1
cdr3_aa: CASSPPWGGRAPSYNEQFF

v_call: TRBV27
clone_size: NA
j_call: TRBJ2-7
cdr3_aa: CASSSLAGAAYEQYF

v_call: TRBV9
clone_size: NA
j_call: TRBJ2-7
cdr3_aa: CASSVTSAGGFIEQYF

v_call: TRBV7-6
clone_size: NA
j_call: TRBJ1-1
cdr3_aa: CASSLGAGDMNTEAFF

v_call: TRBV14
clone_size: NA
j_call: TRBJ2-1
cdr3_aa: CASSPTGTSFHEQFF

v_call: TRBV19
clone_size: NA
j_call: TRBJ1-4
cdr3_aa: CASRASGTGREKLFF

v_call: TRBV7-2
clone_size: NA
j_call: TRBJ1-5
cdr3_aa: CASSLGVGGGQPQHF

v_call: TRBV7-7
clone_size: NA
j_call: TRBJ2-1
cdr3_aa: CASSFLAGGANEQFF

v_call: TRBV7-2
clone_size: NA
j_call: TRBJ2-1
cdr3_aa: CASSSGLAGKGEQFF

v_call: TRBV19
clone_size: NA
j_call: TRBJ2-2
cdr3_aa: CASSSKGLAGGPGELFF

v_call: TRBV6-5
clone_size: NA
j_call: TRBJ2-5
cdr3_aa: CASSLSLERQETQYF

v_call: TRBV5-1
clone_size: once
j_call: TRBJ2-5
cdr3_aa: CASSFNRGPQETQYF

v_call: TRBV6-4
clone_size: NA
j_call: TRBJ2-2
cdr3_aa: CASSDKKTSGRNTGELFF

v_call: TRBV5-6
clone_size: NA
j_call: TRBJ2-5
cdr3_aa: CASSFWDRGPYQETQYF

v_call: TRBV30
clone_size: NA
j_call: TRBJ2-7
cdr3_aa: CAWGRDSTYEQYF

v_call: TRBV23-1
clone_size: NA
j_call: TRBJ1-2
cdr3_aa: CASSQSRYYGYTF

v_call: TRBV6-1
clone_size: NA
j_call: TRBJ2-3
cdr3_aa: CASSEWGDSTDTQYF

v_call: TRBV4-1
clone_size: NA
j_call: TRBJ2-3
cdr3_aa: CASSQEGTGLTDTQYF

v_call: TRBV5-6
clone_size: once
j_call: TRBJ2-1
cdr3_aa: CASSFSSLYNEQFF

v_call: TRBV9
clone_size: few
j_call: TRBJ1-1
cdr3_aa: CASSEAGTEAFF

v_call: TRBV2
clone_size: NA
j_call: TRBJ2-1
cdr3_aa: CASNRLAGGYNEQFF

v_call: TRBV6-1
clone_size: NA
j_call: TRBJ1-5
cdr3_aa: CASSEVAHYSNQPQHF

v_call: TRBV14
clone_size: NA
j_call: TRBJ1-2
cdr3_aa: CASSQAGNYGYTF

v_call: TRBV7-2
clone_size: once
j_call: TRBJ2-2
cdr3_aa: CASTFGFGGELFF

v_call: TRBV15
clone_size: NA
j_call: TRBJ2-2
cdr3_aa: CATSLSGELFF

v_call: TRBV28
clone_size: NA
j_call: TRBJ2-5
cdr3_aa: CASSFHIRDTGQYF

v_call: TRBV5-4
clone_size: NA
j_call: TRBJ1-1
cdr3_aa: CASSLGTGENTEAFF